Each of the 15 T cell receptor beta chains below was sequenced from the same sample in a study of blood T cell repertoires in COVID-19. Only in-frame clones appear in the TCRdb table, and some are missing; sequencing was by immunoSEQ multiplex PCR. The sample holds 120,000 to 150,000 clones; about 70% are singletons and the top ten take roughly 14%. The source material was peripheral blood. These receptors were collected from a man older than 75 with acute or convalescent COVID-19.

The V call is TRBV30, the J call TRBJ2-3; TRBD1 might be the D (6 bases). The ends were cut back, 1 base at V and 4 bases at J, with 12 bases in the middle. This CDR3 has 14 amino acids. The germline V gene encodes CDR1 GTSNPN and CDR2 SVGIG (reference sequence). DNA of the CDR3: TGTGCCTGGAGTGCAGGGGCTTCCGCAGATACGCAGTATTTT. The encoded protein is CAWSAGASADTQYF.

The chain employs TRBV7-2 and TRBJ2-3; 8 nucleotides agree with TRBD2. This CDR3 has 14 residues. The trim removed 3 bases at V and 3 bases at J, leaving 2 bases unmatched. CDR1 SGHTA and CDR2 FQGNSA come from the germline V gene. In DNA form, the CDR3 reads TGTGCCAGCAGCTTTGGACTAGCAACAGATACGCAGTATTTT. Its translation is CASSFGLATDTQYF.

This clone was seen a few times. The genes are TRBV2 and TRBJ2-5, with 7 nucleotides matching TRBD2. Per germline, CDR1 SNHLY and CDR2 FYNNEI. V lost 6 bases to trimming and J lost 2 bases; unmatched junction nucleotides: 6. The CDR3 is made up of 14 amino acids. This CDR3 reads CASRRSGLQETQYF. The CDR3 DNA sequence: TGTGCCAGCAGGCGCTCGGGACTACAAGAGACCCAGTACTTC.

DNA of the CDR3: TGCGCCAGCAGCTTCCGACTAGCGGGGGGGCCGGAAGAGCAGTACTTC. Encoded protein: CASSFRLAGGPEEQYF. The chain carries TRBV5-1 and TRBJ2-7; 14 bases match TRBD2. Germline V gene sequence: CDR1 SGHRS, CDR2 YFSETQ. CDR3 size: 16 residues. V was clipped by 2 bases and J by 7 bases; unmatched bases: 8.

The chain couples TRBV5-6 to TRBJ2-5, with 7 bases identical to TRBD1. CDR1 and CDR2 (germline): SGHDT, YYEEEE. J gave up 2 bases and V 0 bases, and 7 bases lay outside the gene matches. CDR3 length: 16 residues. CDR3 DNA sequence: TGTGCCAGCAGCTTGGCGATGGACAGGCCTCAAGAGACCCAGTACTTC. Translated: CASSLAMDRPQETQYF.

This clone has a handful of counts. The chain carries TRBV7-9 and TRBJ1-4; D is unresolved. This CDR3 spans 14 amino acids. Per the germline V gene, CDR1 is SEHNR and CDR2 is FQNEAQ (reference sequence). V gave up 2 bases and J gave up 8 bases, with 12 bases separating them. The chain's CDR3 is CASSLLPTAEKLFF. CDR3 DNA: TGTGCCAGCAGCTTACTCCCTACCGCGGAAAAACTGTTTTTT. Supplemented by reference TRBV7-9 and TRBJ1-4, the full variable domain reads DTGVSQNPRHKITKRGQNVTFRCDPISEHNRLYWYRQTLGQGPEFLTYFQNEAQLEKSRLLSDRFSAERPKGSFSTLEIQRTEQGDSAMYLCASSLLPTAEKLFFGSGTQLSVL.

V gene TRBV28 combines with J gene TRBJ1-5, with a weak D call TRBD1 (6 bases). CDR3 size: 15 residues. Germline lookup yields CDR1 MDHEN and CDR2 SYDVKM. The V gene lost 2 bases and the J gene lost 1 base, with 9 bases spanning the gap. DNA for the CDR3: TGTGCCAGCAGTTTAGACCAGGGGAGCAATCAGCCCCAGCATTTT. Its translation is CASSLDQGSNQPQHF.

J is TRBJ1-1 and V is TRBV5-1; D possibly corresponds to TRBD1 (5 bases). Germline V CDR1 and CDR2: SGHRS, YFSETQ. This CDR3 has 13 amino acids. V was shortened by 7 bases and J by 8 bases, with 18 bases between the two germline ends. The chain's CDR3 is CASAPDSTQEAFF. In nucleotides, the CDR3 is TGCGCCAGCGCACCTGACAGCACCCAAGAAGCTTTCTTT.

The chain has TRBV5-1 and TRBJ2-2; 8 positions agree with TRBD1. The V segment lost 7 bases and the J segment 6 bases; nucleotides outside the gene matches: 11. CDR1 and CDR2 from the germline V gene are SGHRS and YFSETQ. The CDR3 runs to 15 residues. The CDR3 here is CASVLQGGIPGELFF. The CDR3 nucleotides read TGCGCCAGCGTCTTACAGGGGGGAATTCCCGGGGAGCTGTTTTTT.

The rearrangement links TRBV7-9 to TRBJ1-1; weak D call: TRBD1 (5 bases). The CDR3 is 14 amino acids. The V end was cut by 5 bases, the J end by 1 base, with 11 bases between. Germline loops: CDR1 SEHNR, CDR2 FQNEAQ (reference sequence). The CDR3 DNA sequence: TGTGCCAGCAGCCGACAGAACGCGAACACTGAAGCTTTCTTT. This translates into CASSRQNANTEAFF.

CDR3 amino acids: CASSSFGEQYF. The DNA of the CDR3 is TGTGCCAGCAGTTCCTTCGGGGAGCAGTACTTC. This rearrangement joins TRBV27 to TRBJ2-7; unclear D gene. V was shortened by 4 bases and J by 7 bases, with 8 bases between the two germline ends. Germline V gene sequence: CDR1 MNHEY, CDR2 SMNVEV (reference sequence). CDR3 length equals 11 residues.

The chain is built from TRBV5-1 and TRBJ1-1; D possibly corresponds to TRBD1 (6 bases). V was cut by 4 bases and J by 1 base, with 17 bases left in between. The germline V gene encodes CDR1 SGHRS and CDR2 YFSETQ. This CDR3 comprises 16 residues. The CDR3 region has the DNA TGCGCCAGCAGCGACCCGGGCAGGGGCAAGAACACTGAAGCTTTCTTT. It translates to CASSDPGRGKNTEAFF. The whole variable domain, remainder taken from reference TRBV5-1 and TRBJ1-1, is KAGVTQTPRYLIKTRGQQVTLSCSPISGHRSVSWYQQTPGQGLQFLFEYFSETQRNKGNFPGRFSGRQFSNSRSEMNVSTLELGDSALYLCASSDPGRGKNTEAFFGQGTRLTVV.

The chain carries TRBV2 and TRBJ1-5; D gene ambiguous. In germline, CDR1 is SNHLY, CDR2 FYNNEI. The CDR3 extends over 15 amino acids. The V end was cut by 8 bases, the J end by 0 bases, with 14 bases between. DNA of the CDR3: TGTGCCAGCTCAGCTCACCTAGATAGCAATCAGCCCCAGCATTTT. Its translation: CASSAHLDSNQPQHF.

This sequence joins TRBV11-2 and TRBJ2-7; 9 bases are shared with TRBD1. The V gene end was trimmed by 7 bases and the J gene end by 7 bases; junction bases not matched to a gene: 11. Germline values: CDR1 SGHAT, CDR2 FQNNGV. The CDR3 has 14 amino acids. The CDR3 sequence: CASTPTGGAREQYF. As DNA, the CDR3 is TGTGCCAGCACCCCAACAGGGGGCGCGAGGGAGCAGTACTTC.

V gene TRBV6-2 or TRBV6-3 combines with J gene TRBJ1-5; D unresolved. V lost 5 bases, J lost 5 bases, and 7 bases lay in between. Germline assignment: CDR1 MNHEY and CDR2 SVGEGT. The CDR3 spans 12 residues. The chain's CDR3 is CASSPLYQPQHF. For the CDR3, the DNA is TGTGCCAGCAGTCCCTTATATCAGCCCCAGCATTTT.